A selection of T cell receptor beta chains follows, all from one sample in a study of cytomegalovirus exposure and HLA in healthy donors. The assay was immunoSEQ multiplex PCR, and TCRdb's table has in-frame clones only and misses some. The repertoire holds 150,000 to 200,000 clones, roughly 85% seen once, with under 0.9% in the top ten. Sequences were obtained from PBMCs. Source of these receptors: a woman between 35 and 50 years old in good health and CMV-seronegative. CDR3s include the opening cysteine and the closing phenylalanine or tryptophan. D genes are given only for firm matches. Size is omitted from some rows. Given values are once, few, many or a class for expanded clones.

J	D	size	V	CDR3	DNA
TRBJ2-7	TRBD1	.	TRBV13	CASSLEGQGLYEQYF	TGTGCCAGCAGCTTAGAAGGACAGGGGCTCTACGAGCAGTACTTC
TRBJ1-5	.	.	TRBV19	CASRETANQPQHF	TGTGCCAGCAGAGAAACAGCTAATCAGCCCCAGCATTTT
TRBJ1-4	.	.	TRBV30	CAWGQGPNEKLFF	TGTGCCTGGGGGCAGGGGCCTAATGAAAAACTGTTTTTT
TRBJ1-5	.	.	TRBV7-6	CASSFGGENQPQHF	TGTGCCAGCAGCTTCGGGGGGGAGAATCAGCCCCAGCATTTT
TRBJ1-4	.	.	TRBV28	CASSLKREGEKLFF	TGTGCCAGCAGTTTAAAAAGGGAGGGGGAAAAACTGTTTTTT
TRBJ2-1	TRBD1	.	TRBV9	CASSVVGGQGGNEQFF	TGTGCCAGCAGCGTAGTAGGGGGACAGGGCGGCAATGAGCAGTTCTTC
TRBJ1-5	TRBD1	few	TRBV7-2	CASSLGQGNQPQHF	TGTGCCAGCAGCCTCGGACAGGGGAATCAGCCCCAGCATTTT
TRBJ1-2	TRBD1	.	TRBV4-1	CASSQSDRGVNYGYTF	TGCGCCAGCAGCCAATCAGACAGGGGGGTTAACTATGGCTACACCTTC
TRBJ1-3	.	few	TRBV6-5	CASSSERGGNTIYF	TGTGCCAGCAGCTCCGAACGGGGTGGAAACACCATATATTTT
TRBJ2-1	.	few	TRBV5-1	CASTTGGQAYNEQFF	TGCGCCAGCACTACGGGGGGACAGGCTTACAATGAGCAGTTCTTC
TRBJ1-4	TRBD1	once	TRBV29-1	CSVGWTGSTTNEKLFF	TGCAGCGTTGGATGGACAGGGAGTACAACTAATGAAAAACTGTTTTTT
TRBJ1-2	TRBD1	.	TRBV30	CARDRVGGYTF	TGTGCCCGTGACAGGGTCGGCGGCTACACCTTC
TRBJ2-7	TRBD1	.	TRBV15	CATRERDSSHEQYF	TGTGCCACCAGAGAAAGGGACAGCTCCCACGAGCAGTACTTC
TRBJ1-5	.	.	TRBV6-1	CASSELVDQDF	TGTGCCAGCAGCGAATTGGTTGACCAGGATTTT
TRBJ1-1	TRBD1	.	TRBV30	CAWNRDRGREAFF	TGTGCCTGGAATAGGGACAGGGGCCGAGAAGCTTTCTTT
TRBJ1-2	.	.	TRBV7-9	CASSLLTGNANYGYTF	TGTGCCAGCAGCTTACTTACGGGAAACGCTAACTATGGCTACACCTTC
TRBJ2-3	.	.	TRBV6-1	CAWRRDGSADTQYF	TGTGCCTGGAGACGAGACGGATCAGCAGATACGCAGTATTTT
TRBJ2-1	TRBD2	.	TRBV4-1	CASRLQAGGRVSEQFF	TGCGCCAGCCGTCTGCAGGCGGGGGGGCGGGTTAGTGAGCAGTTCTTC
TRBJ2-3	TRBD1	.	TRBV5-1	CASSLVRDRVDTQYF	TGCGCCAGCAGCTTGGTCCGGGACAGGGTCGATACGCAGTATTTT
TRBJ2-2	TRBD2	.	TRBV14	CASSRLRGINTGELFF	TGTGCCAGCAGCAGGTTGCGGGGGATAAACACCGGGGAGCTGTTTTTT
TRBJ1-2	.	.	TRBV28	CASSLSGTSRGYTF	TGTGCCAGCAGTTTATCGGGGACATCCCGAGGCTACACCTTC
TRBJ1-1	TRBD1	few	TRBV4-1	CASSQGQGETEAFF	TGCGCCAGCAGCCAAGGACAGGGGGAGACTGAAGCTTTCTTT
TRBJ1-3	.	.	TRBV11-3	CASSLEAGNTIYF	TGTGCCAGCAGCTTAGAAGCGGGAAACACCATATATTTT
TRBJ2-7	TRBD1	.	TRBV30	CAWSVGGQGVPRQYF	TGTGCCTGGAGTGTAGGGGGACAGGGTGTGCCCCGCCAGTACTTC
TRBJ2-1	TRBD2	.	TRBV5-1	CASSSLAGSSYNEQFF	TGCGCCAGCAGCTCCCTAGCGGGGAGCTCCTACAATGAGCAGTTCTTC
TRBJ1-4	.	.	TRBV7-9	CASSPWEGGPNEKLFF	TGTGCCAGCAGCCCATGGGAGGGGGGCCCTAATGAAAAACTGTTTTTT
TRBJ1-1	.	.	TRBV6-4	CASSDGGGGATTEAFF	TGTGCCAGCAGTGACGGTGGGGGGGGCGCAACCACTGAAGCTTTCTTT
TRBJ1-2	.	.	TRBV29-1	CSVNPGVGYGYTF	TGCAGCGTTAATCCAGGCGTCGGCTATGGCTACACCTTC